The 17 T cell receptor beta chains below come from one sample, sequenced in a study of blood T cells in healthy people across ages. The authors ran a second PCR of roughly 6 to 12 cycles using a sample-barcoded 5' primer and a J-beta primer mix. TCRdb ran MiXCR on the 5' RACE reads and lists one entry per CDR3 protein. Among 1.4 million or so distinct CDR3 sequences listed, about 45% were seen once. Sequenced material: blood. These receptors were taken from a woman aged 18-29 years in good health.

The chain combines TRBV7-3 with TRBJ2-7; tentative D call: TRBD1 (5 bases). Between the trimmed V and J ends, which lost 3 bases and 5 bases, there was a span of 17 bases. The CDR3 consists of 15 residues. Germline lookup yields CDR1 SGHTA and CDR2 FQGTGA. CDR3 nucleotide sequence: TGTGCCAGCAGCTTTAGGGGTTCCTGGTCTGACGAGCAGTACTTC. Translating it yields CASSFRGSWSDEQYF. The full variable domain, its missing parts supplied by reference TRBV7-3 and TRBJ2-7, is GAGVSQTPSNKVTEKGKYVELRCDPISGHTALYWYRQSLGQGPEFLIYFQGTGAADDSGLPNDRFFAVRPEGSVSTLKIQRTERGDSAVYLCASSFRGSWSDEQYFGPGTRLTVT.

This chain links TRBV7-6 with TRBJ2-1, with 9 positions matching TRBD1. V was pared by 0 bases and J by 10 bases, with 4 bases of the junction left unmatched. The CDR3 consists of 14 residues. Germline V lookup: CDR1 SGHVS, CDR2 FNYEAQ. Here the CDR3 DNA reads TGTGCCAGCAGCTTAGCGGGACAGGGCTACGAGCAGTTCTTC. Its protein is CASSLAGQGYEQFF.

This clonotype was seen a handful of times. The rearrangement uses TRBV12-3 or TRBV12-4 and TRBJ2-5, with 8 bases identical to TRBD2. The CDR3 consists of 13 residues. The J segment lost 4 bases and the V segment lost 4 bases, leaving 2 bases of the junction unmatched. The chain's CDR3 is CASSCAGGETQYF. CDR3 nucleotide sequence: TGTGCCAGCAGTTGTGCGGGGGGAGAGACCCAGTACTTC.

V gene TRBV4-1 combines with J gene TRBJ2-7; D might be TRBD1 (5 bases). In germline, CDR1 is MGHRA, CDR2 YSYEKL. The V end lost 4 bases, the J end lost 10 bases, and 32 bases lay between the germline ends. This CDR3 comprises 18 residues. The CDR3 is CASSPGRGVNALPEPQYF. CDR3 nucleotides: TGCGCCAGCAGCCCTGGAAGGGGCGTAAACGCTCTACCCGAGCCCCAGTACTTC.

The rearrangement uses TRBV7-2 and TRBJ2-1; 8 bases line up with TRBD1. The length of the CDR3 is 13 residues. V lost 5 bases to trimming and J lost 7 bases; unmatched junction nucleotides: 4. Germline loops: CDR1 SGHTA, CDR2 FQGNSA. Here the CDR3 reads CASSHDRGNEQFF. DNA for the CDR3: TGTGCCAGCAGCCATGACAGGGGTAATGAGCAGTTCTTC.

The V gene is TRBV12-3 or TRBV12-4, the J gene TRBJ2-2, with 8 bases identical to TRBD2. The CDR3 totals 15 residues. V shed 4 bases, J shed 4 bases, and the junction held 5 bases outside the gene matches. The CDR3: CASSSAGTSTGELFF. For the CDR3, the DNA is TGTGCCAGCAGTTCGGCCGGGACTAGCACCGGGGAGCTGTTTTTT.

This clonotype was seen a few times. The rearrangement links TRBV6-2 or TRBV6-3 to TRBJ1-1; tentative D call: TRBD1 (5 bases). Germline assignment: CDR1 MNHEY and CDR2 SVGEGT. Trimming took 1 base from V and 2 from J, leaving 17 bases between them. This CDR3 has 17 amino acids. The CDR3 DNA follows: TGTGCCAGCAGTTACTTCCCCGCGGCAGGGCCTAACACTGAAGCTTTCTTT. Its translation: CASSYFPAAGPNTEAFF.

This chain links TRBV12-3 or TRBV12-4 with TRBJ2-7; TRBD2 might be the D (5 bases). The CDR3 has 14 amino acids. Trimming stripped 10 bases from V and 2 bases from J, with 18 bases between. The CDR3 bases are TGTGCCACCGCTTTAGCGCTTGGGACCTACGAGCAGTACTTC. This encodes CATALALGTYEQYF.

The V gene is TRBV7-9, the J gene TRBJ1-2; D gene uncertain. V lost 7 bases to trimming and J lost 6 bases, with 15 bases between them. Germline CDR1 reads SEHNR; CDR2 reads FQNEAQ (reference sequence). This CDR3 is 13 amino acids long. CDR3 sequence: CASTYLGMDGYTF. CDR3 DNA sequence: TGTGCCAGCACCTATCTCGGGATGGATGGCTACACCTTC.

The chain joins TRBV6-1 to TRBJ1-2, with no clear D. The CDR3 extends over 13 amino acids. The V end lost 1 base, the J end lost 0 bases, and 3 bases lay between the germline ends. In germline, CDR1 is MNHNS, CDR2 SASEGT. The chain's CDR3 is CASSEDPNYGYTF. Here the CDR3 DNA reads TGTGCCAGCAGTGAAGATCCTAACTATGGCTACACCTTC.

V and J are TRBV20-1 and TRBJ2-3; 7 nucleotides agree with TRBD2. Germline V lookup: CDR1 DFQATT, CDR2 SNEGSKA (reference sequence). The CDR3 has 15 amino acids. J was trimmed by 7 bases and V by 4 bases; bases with no gene match: 14. This chain's CDR3 is CSAIRTGGRANTQYF. The CDR3 DNA follows: TGCAGTGCTATCCGTACTGGCGGGAGAGCCAATACGCAGTATTTT.

The V and J genes are TRBV4-1 and TRBJ1-4, with 11 nucleotides matching TRBD1. The V gene's germline CDR1 is MGHRA and CDR2 YSYEKL. Trimming cost V 1 base and J 5 bases; bases outside gene matches: 12. This CDR3 has 19 amino acids. CDR3 in DNA: TGCGCCAGCAGCCAAGCCGGACAGGGGGCGCGTCCCCCAAATGAAAAACTGTTTTTT. Translated: CASSQAGQGARPPNEKLFF.

This chain links TRBV6-2 or TRBV6-3 with TRBJ2-2, with D unclear. CDR3 length equals 16 residues. The V gene lost 0 bases and the J gene lost 6 bases, with 14 bases spanning the gap. From germline, CDR1 is MNHEY and CDR2 SVGEGT. The chain's CDR3 is CASSYSSADRPGELFF. Here the CDR3 DNA reads TGTGCCAGCAGTTACTCGAGTGCCGATCGCCCCGGGGAGCTGTTTTTT.

This clonotype was seen a few times. The chain uses TRBV2 and TRBJ1-2; 7 positions match TRBD1. V shed 7 bases and J 7 bases; nucleotides not matched to a gene: 9. Germline-derived CDR1 and CDR2 are SNHLY and FYNNEI. The CDR3 length is 13 residues. The DNA of the CDR3 is TGTGCCAGCACCCTGAGGGGGCAGACTGGCTACACCTTC. It translates to CASTLRGQTGYTF.

This clonotype was seen a few times. CDR3 nucleotide sequence: TGCAGTGCTCAGTACCCAGTGAACACTGAAGCTTTCTTT. Protein sequence: CSAQYPVNTEAFF. The chain joins TRBV20-1 to TRBJ1-1; no clear D gene. Trimming cost V 5 bases and J 0 bases, with 10 bases left between them. The germline gives CDR1 DFQATT, CDR2 SNEGSKA (reference sequence). The CDR3 is 13 amino acids.

This clonotype was detected a few times. This sequence joins TRBV10-3 and TRBJ2-3; 8 nucleotides align to TRBD2. With V trimmed by 4 bases and J by 2 bases, 11 bases remained unmatched. Germline CDR1 ENHRY, CDR2 SYGVKD. The CDR3 loop spans 17 amino acids. The CDR3 DNA sequence: TGTGCCATCAGTGGCGCAGCGGGGGCAACCTCCACAGATACGCAGTATTTT. Translating gives CAISGAAGATSTDTQYF.

The chain has TRBV5-1 and TRBJ1-1; D gene unclear. CDR1 and CDR2 (germline): SGHRS, YFSETQ. The CDR3 extends over 14 amino acids. V was trimmed by 5 bases and J by 1 base, leaving 12 bases between them. The CDR3 sequence is CASRPDLANTEAFF. CDR3 DNA: TGCGCCAGCAGACCGGACTTAGCGAACACTGAAGCTTTCTTT.